This T cell receptor (beta chain) was identified in a study of T cells in Graves' hyperthyroidism and ophthalmopathy. Study-level background: Peripheral blood was acquired at first diagnosis, ahead of any therapy whatsoever.

TCR beta CDR3 regions were amplified from RNA. First-round RT-PCR of the TCR CDR3 relied on the HTBI primer set. TCRdb reprocessed the multiplex PCR reads via MiXCR and lists one record per CDR3 protein. Among fewer than 500,000 distinct CDR3 sequences listed, around 15% were seen once. V gave up 2 bases and J gave up 5 bases, with 19 bases separating them. Germline V CDR1 and CDR2: SGHTA, FQGTGA. This CDR3 is built from 16 residues. This clonotype originated in a man between 18 and 29 years old with Graves' ophthalmopathy. Specimen: blood. The chain uses TRBV7-3 and TRBJ2-7; D perhaps matches TRBD1 (6 bases). CDR3 protein: CASSLEGVGTPHEQYF. CDR3 DNA sequence: TGTGCCAGCAGCTTAGAGGGGGTAGGGACGCCCCACGAGCAGTACTTC.